The 12 T cell receptor beta chains listed next were all sequenced from one sample in a study of cytomegalovirus exposure and HLA in healthy donors. TCRdb keeps only in-frame clones here, not all; method: immunoSEQ multiplex PCR. The profile covers fewer than 130,000 clones, with roughly 90% appearing a single time and around 1.9% taken by the ten largest. Sequenced input: PBMCs. Receptor source: a woman under 30 in good health and CMV-seronegative.

The rearrangement links TRBV7-2 to TRBJ2-4; 8 bases match TRBD1. CDR3 size: 16 residues. V shed 5 bases, J shed 0 bases, and the junction held 6 bases outside the gene matches. Germline lookup yields CDR1 SGHTA and CDR2 FQGNSA. The DNA for the CDR3 is TGTGCCAGCAGCCCCCCCCAGGGGGCAGCCAAAAACATTCAGTACTTC. Translating gives CASSPPQGAAKNIQYF.

This clone was detected only a few times. The chain links TRBV5-1 to TRBJ2-7; TRBD1 agrees at 9 bases. The CDR3 covers 12 residues. Trimming at V came to 4 bases and at J to 6 bases, leaving 2 bases not matched to a gene. Germline lookup yields CDR1 SGHRS and CDR2 YFSETQ. The CDR3 here is CASSPDRGEQYF. The CDR3 DNA sequence: TGCGCCAGCAGCCCGGACAGGGGCGAGCAGTACTTC. Full variable domain (remainder filled in from reference TRBV5-1 and TRBJ2-7): KAGVTQTPRYLIKTRGQQVTLSCSPISGHRSVSWYQQTPGQGLQFLFEYFSETQRNKGNFPGRFSGRQFSNSRSEMNVSTLELGDSALYLCASSPDRGEQYFGPGTRLTVT.

V is TRBV30 and J is TRBJ2-7, with TRBD1 matching over 7 bases. The CDR3 length is 14 residues. V lost 2 bases, J lost 1 base, and 5 bases stayed unmatched. Germline CDR1 and CDR2: GTSNPN and SVGIG (reference sequence). CDR3 residues: CAWSRGTASYEQYF. CDR3 nucleotides: TGTGCCTGGAGTAGGGGGACAGCATCCTACGAGCAGTACTTC.

The chain links TRBV10-3 to TRBJ1-1, with 7 bases identical to TRBD1. The length of the CDR3 is 14 residues. Germline loops: CDR1 ENHRY, CDR2 SYGVKD. Trimming cost V 6 bases and J 1 base; bases outside gene matches: 5. DNA for the CDR3: TGTGCCATCAGGGGGACAGACAAGAACACTGAAGCTTTCTTT. Its translation: CAIRGTDKNTEAFF.

This clone was seen only once. The chain has TRBV28 and TRBJ1-1, with a weak D call TRBD1 (6 bases). The CDR3 is 13 residues long. Germline V lookup: CDR1 MDHEN, CDR2 SYDVKM. The V gene lost 5 bases and the J gene lost 6 bases, with 13 bases spanning the gap. CDR3 in DNA: TGTGCCAGCAGTCTAACCCAGGGGTCTGAAGCTTTCTTT. This encodes CASSLTQGSEAFF.

The CDR3 nucleotides read TGCGCCAGCAGCGCCGGGACTAGCGGGGGGGCCCCAGATACGCAGTATTTT. Its protein is CASSAGTSGGAPDTQYF. The chain joins TRBV5-1 to TRBJ2-3; 16 positions agree with TRBD2. V gave up 4 bases and J gave up 4 bases; unmatched junction bases: 6. The length of the CDR3 is 17 residues. Germline assignment: CDR1 SGHRS and CDR2 YFSETQ.

This chain joins TRBV10-3 and TRBJ2-3, with 13 bases aligning to TRBD2. The CDR3 is 14 residues long. V was pared by 10 bases and J by 3 bases, with 4 bases of the junction left unmatched. Germline-derived CDR1 and CDR2 are ENHRY and SYGVKD. This chain's CDR3 is CATRTSGSTDTQYF. The CDR3 DNA follows: TGTGCCACCCGGACTAGCGGGAGTACAGATACGCAGTATTTT.

This chain links TRBV6-4 with TRBJ2-3, with D maybe TRBD2 (6 bases). Germline loops: CDR1 MRHNA, CDR2 SNTAGT. The V end was cut by 4 bases, the J end by 1 base, with 12 bases between. This CDR3 comprises 15 residues. The CDR3: CASSGSSEGTDTQYF. DNA for the CDR3: TGTGCCAGCAGTGGATCTAGCGAGGGCACAGATACGCAGTATTTT.

The CDR3 loop reads CASSLGSPGGGYGYTF. CDR3 nucleotide sequence: TGTGCCAGCAGCTTGGGCTCTCCGGGGGGCGGCTATGGCTACACCTTC. V and J are TRBV5-4 and TRBJ1-2; TRBD1 might be the D (6 bases). From germline, CDR1 is SGHNT and CDR2 YYREEE (reference sequence). V lost 0 bases to trimming and J lost 4 bases, with 16 bases between them. The CDR3 sequence is 16 residues long.

The J gene is TRBJ1-1, the V gene TRBV5-1; 7 bases map to TRBD1. Germline-derived CDR1 and CDR2 are SGHRS and YFSETQ. Trimming at V came to 1 base and at J to 4 bases, leaving 4 bases not matched to a gene. The CDR3 is made up of 14 amino acids. The CDR3 region has the DNA TGCGCCAGCAGCTTGTCGGCAGGGGGCACTGAAGCTTTCTTT. Amino acid sequence: CASSLSAGGTEAFF.

The chain uses TRBV5-5 and TRBJ1-4; D is possibly TRBD1 (5 bases). CDR1 and CDR2 (germline): SGHKS, YYEKEE (reference sequence). The V gene lost 0 bases and the J gene lost 8 bases, with 17 bases spanning the gap. The CDR3 is made up of 16 amino acids. CDR3 sequence: CASSLEVTGRSEKLFF. The CDR3 DNA is TGTGCCAGCAGCTTGGAAGTAACAGGAAGGTCCGAAAAACTGTTTTTT. The variable domain in full, completed from reference TRBV5-5 and TRBJ1-4, reads DAGVTQSPTHLIKTRGQQVTLRCSPISGHKSVSWYQQVLGQGPQFIFQYYEKEERGRGNFPDRFSARQFPNYSSELNVNALLLGDSALYLCASSLEVTGRSEKLFFGSGTQLSVL.

The J gene is TRBJ1-2, the V gene TRBV7-9; 8 bases fit TRBD1. V dropped 4 bases and J dropped 0; count of bases not matched to a gene: 10. This CDR3 has 17 amino acids. Germline V gives CDR1 SEHNR, CDR2 FQNEAQ (reference sequence). The CDR3, as DNA: TGTGCCAGCAGCTCTTCGACAGGGGATCAGCCTAACTATGGCTACACCTTC. This encodes CASSSSTGDQPNYGYTF.